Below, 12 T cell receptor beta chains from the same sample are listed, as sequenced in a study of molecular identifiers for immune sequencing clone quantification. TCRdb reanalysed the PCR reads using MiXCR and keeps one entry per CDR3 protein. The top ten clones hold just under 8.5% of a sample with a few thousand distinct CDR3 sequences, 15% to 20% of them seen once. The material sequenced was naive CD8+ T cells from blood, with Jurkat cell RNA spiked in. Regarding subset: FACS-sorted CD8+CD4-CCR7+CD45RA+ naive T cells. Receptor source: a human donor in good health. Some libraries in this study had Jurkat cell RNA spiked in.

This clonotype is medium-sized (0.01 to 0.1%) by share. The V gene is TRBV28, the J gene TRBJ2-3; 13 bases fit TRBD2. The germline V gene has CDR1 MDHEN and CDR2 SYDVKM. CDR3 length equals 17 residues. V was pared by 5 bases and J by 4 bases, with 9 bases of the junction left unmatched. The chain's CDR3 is CASSPGTSGTESDTQYF. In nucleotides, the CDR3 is TGTGCCAGCAGTCCCGGGACTAGCGGGACGGAGTCAGATACGCAGTATTTT.

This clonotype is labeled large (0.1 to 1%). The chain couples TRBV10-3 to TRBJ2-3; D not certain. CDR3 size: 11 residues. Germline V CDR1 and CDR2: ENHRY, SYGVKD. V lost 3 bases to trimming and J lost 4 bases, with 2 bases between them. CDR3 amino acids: CAISDPDTQYF. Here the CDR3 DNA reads TGTGCCATCAGTGATCCAGATACGCAGTATTTT.

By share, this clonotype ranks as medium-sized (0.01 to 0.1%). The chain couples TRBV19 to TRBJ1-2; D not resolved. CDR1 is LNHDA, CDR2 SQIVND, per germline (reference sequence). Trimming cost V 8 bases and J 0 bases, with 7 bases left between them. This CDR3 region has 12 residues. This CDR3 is CASLGANYGYTF. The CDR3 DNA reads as TGTGCCAGTCTAGGTGCTAACTATGGCTACACCTTC. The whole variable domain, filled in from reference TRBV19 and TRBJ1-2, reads DGGITQSPKYLFRKEGQNVTLSCEQNLNHDAMYWYRQDPGQGLRLIYYSQIVNDFQKGDIAEGYSVSREKKESFPLTVTSAQKNPTAFYLCASLGANYGYTFGSGTRLTVV.

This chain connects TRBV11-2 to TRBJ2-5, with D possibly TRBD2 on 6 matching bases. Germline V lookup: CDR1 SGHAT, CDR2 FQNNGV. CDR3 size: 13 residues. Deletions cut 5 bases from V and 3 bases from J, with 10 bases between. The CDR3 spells CASSPPGEETQYF. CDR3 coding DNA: TGTGCCAGCAGCCCCCCGGGGGAAGAGACCCAGTACTTC.

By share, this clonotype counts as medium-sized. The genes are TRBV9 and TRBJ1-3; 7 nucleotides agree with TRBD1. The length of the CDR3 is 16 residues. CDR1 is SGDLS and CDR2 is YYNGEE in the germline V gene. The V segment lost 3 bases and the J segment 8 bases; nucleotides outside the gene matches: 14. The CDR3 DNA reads TGTGCCAGCAGCGACCGGACCGCAGCCAGGGGGGACACCATATATTTT. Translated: CASSDRTAARGDTIYF.

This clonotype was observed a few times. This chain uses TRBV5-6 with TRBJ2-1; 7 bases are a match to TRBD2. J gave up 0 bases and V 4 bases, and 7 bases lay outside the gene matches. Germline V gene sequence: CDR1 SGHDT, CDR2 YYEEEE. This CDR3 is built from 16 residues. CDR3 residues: CASSPTGGSSYNEQFF. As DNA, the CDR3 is TGTGCCAGCAGCCCGACCGGGGGGAGCTCCTACAATGAGCAGTTCTTC.

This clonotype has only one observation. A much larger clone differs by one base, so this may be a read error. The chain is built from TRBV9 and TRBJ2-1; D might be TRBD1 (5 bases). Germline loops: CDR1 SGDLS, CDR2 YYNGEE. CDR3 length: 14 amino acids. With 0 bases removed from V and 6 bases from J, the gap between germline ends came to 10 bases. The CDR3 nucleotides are TGTGCCAGCAGCGTAGGTTTGGGGCGCAATGAGCAGTTCTTC. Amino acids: CASSVGLGRNEQFF.

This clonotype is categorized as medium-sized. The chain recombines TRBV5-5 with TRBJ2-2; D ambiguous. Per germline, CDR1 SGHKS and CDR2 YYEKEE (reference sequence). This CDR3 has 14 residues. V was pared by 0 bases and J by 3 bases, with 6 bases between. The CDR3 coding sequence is TGTGCCAGCAGCTTGGCACTGCACACCGGGGAGCTGTTTTTT. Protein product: CASSLALHTGELFF. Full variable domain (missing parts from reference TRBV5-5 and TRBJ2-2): DAGVTQSPTHLIKTRGQQVTLRCSPISGHKSVSWYQQVLGQGPQFIFQYYEKEERGRGNFPDRFSARQFPNYSSELNVNALLLGDSALYLCASSLALHTGELFFGEGSRLTVL.

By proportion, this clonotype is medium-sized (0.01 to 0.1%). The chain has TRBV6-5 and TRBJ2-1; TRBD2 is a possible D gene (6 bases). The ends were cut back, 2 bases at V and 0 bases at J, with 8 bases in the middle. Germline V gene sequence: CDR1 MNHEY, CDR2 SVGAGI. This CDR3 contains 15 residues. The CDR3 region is CASSYGGSSYNEQFF. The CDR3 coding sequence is TGTGCCAGCAGTTACGGGGGGAGCTCCTACAATGAGCAGTTCTTC.

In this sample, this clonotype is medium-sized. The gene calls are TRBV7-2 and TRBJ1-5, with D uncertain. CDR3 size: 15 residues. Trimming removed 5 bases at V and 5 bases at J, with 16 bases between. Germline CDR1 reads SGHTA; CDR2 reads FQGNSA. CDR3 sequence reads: CASSPGTGRDQPQHF. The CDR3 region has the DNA TGTGCCAGCAGCCCCGGTACGGGCCGGGATCAGCCCCAGCATTTT.

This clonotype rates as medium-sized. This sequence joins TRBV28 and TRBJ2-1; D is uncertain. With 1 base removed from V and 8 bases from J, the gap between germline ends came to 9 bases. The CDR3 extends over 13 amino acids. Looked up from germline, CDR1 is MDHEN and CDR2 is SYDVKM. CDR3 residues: CASSLLEGYEQFF. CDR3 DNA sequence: TGTGCCAGCAGTTTATTAGAAGGCTATGAGCAGTTCTTC.

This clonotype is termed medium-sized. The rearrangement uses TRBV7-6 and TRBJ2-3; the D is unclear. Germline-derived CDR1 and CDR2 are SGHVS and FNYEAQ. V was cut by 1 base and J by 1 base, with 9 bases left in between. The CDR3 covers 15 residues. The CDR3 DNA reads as TGTGCCAGCAGCTTAGGTCTCAGCCGCACAGATACGCAGTATTTT. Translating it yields CASSLGLSRTDTQYF.